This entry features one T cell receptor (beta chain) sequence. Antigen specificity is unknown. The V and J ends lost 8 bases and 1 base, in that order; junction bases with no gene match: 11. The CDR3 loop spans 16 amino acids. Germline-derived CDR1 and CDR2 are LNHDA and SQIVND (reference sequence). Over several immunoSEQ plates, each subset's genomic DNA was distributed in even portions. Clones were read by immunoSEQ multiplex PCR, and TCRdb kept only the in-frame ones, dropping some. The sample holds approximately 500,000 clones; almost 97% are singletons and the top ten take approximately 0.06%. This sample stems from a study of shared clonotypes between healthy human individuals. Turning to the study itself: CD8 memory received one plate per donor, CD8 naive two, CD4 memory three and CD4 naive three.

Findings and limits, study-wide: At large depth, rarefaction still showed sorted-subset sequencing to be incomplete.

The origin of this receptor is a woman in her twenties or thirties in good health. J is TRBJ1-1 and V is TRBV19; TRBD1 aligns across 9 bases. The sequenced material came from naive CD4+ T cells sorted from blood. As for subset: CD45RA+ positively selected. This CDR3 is CASLDRGILTNTEAFF. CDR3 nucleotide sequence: TGTGCCAGTCTGGACAGGGGAATCTTAACGAACACTGAAGCTTTCTTT. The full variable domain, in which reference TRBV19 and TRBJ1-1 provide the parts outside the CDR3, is DGGITQSPKYLFRKEGQNVTLSCEQNLNHDAMYWYRQDPGQGLRLIYYSQIVNDFQKGDIAEGYSVSREKKESFPLTVTSAQKNPTAFYLCASLDRGILTNTEAFFGQGTRLTVV.